This record looks at one T cell receptor beta chain sequence and its context. This specimen comes from a study of T cell changes during pregnancy in multiple sclerosis. TCRdb keeps only in-frame clones here, not all; method: immunoSEQ multiplex PCR. The sample has around 19,000 clones; approximately 90% are singletons. The CDR3 sequence is 15 residues long. From germline, CDR1 is ENHRY and CDR2 SYGVKD. With 6 bases clipped from V and 5 bases from J, the junction kept 10 bases outside the gene matches. The sequencing used CD8+ T cells from peripheral blood mononuclear cells, collected in the third trimester of pregnancy. The chain joins TRBV10-3 to TRBJ2-7; 10 bases are a match to TRBD1. The clonotype comes from a female donor in good health, enrolled as a control in a pregnancy study. Written as DNA, the CDR3 is TGTGCCATCAGGGATCCGGGACAGGGGATCAACGAGCAGTACTTC. Amino acid sequence: CAIRDPGQGINEQYF.